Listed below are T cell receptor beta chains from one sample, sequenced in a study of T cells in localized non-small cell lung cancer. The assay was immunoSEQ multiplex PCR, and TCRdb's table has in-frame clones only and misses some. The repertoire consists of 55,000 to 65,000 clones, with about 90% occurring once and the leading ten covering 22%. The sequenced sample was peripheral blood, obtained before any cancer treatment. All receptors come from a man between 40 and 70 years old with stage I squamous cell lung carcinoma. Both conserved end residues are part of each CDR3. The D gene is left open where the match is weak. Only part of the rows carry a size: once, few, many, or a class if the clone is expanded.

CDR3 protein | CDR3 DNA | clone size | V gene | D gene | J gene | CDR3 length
CAWRTPGKYEQYF | TGTGCCTGGAGGACTCCAGGGAAATACGAGCAGTACTTC | NA | TRBV30 | NA | TRBJ2-7 | 13
CASSPWSFTGEQDNEQFF | TGTGCCAGCTCACCCTGGAGCTTTACAGGGGAGCAGGACAATGAGCAGTTCTTC | once | TRBV18 | TRBD1 | TRBJ2-1 | 18
CASSLGPSGAYEQYF | TGTGCCAGCAGCTTAGGTCCTAGCGGGGCTTACGAGCAGTACTTC | once | TRBV11-2 | TRBD2 | TRBJ2-7 | 15
CASSPLGAMADTQYF | TGTGCCAGCTCACCACTGGGGGCAATGGCAGATACGCAGTATTTT | NA | TRBV18 | NA | TRBJ2-3 | 15
CASSFPGAKNIQYF | TGTGCCAGCAGCTTTCCGGGAGCCAAAAACATTCAGTACTTC | NA | TRBV11-1 | NA | TRBJ2-4 | 14
CASSLQGENTGELFF | TGTGCCAGCAGCTTACAGGGGGAGAACACCGGGGAGCTGTTTTTT | few | TRBV7-3 | TRBD1 | TRBJ2-2 | 15
CASSIRQGEQYF | TGTGCCAGCAGCATCAGACAGGGTGAGCAGTACTTC | NA | TRBV5-5 | TRBD1 | TRBJ2-7 | 12
CASSMGRDTEAFF | TGTGCCAGTAGTATGGGACGGGACACTGAAGCTTTCTTT | few | TRBV19 | NA | TRBJ1-1 | 13
CASSLASANNEQFF | TGTGCCAGCAGCTTGGCCTCAGCAAACAATGAGCAGTTCTTC | NA | TRBV5-4 | NA | TRBJ2-1 | 14
CASSPGTSGYNEQFF | TGTGCCAGCAGCCCCGGGACTAGCGGCTACAATGAGCAGTTCTTC | NA | TRBV7-9 | TRBD2 | TRBJ2-1 | 15
CASSLEGRGTEAFF | TGTGCCAGCAGCTTGGAGGGGCGGGGGACTGAAGCTTTCTTT | once | TRBV5-8 | NA | TRBJ1-1 | 14
CASSEDGTTPKQYF | TGTGCCAGCAGTGAAGACGGGACAACTCCAAAGCAGTACTTC | NA | TRBV6-1 | NA | TRBJ2-7 | 14
CASSFSGFGNEQFF | TGTGCCAGCAGTTTTAGCGGGTTCGGGAATGAGCAGTTCTTC | NA | TRBV11-2 | TRBD2 | TRBJ2-1 | 14
CAWSALGDHTEAFF | TGTGCCTGGAGTGCCTTAGGGGACCACACTGAAGCTTTCTTT | once | TRBV30 | NA | TRBJ1-1 | 14
CASSLWGPYEQYF | TGTGCCAGCAGTTTATGGGGGCCGTACGAGCAGTACTTC | once | TRBV28 | NA | TRBJ2-7 | 13
CASSRQTGATEAFF | TGTGCCAGCAGTCGTCAGACAGGGGCCACTGAAGCTTTCTTT | NA | TRBV6-6 | TRBD1 | TRBJ1-1 | 14
CASSLETPYQETQYF | TGTGCCAGCAGCTTAGAGACTCCGTACCAAGAGACCCAGTACTTC | NA | TRBV11-2 | NA | TRBJ2-5 | 15
CASSFGQGASQPQHF | TGTGCCAGCAGTTTCGGACAGGGGGCGAGTCAGCCCCAGCATTTT | NA | TRBV6-6 | TRBD1 | TRBJ1-5 | 15
CATSRDLGGLADGYEQYF | TGTGCCACCAGCAGAGATCTTGGCGGACTAGCGGACGGGTACGAGCAGTACTTC | NA | TRBV15 | TRBD2 | TRBJ2-7 | 18
CAWSVGQGSREQYF | TGTGCCTGGAGTGTGGGACAGGGGTCGCGGGAGCAGTACTTC | NA | TRBV30 | TRBD1 | TRBJ2-7 | 14
CASSLGEATSEETQYF | TGTGCCAGCAGCTTAGGGGAGGCCACGAGCGAAGAGACCCAGTACTTC | NA | TRBV7-2 | NA | TRBJ2-5 | 16
CASSFPGANYEQYF | TGTGCCAGCAGCTTTCCGGGAGCAAATTACGAGCAGTACTTC | NA | TRBV7-8 | NA | TRBJ2-7 | 14
CASSLVGGLDQPQHF | TGTGCCAGCAGCTTAGTTGGGGGTTTGGATCAGCCCCAGCATTTT | NA | TRBV7-2 | NA | TRBJ1-5 | 15
CASRGLAGGGETQYF | TGTGCCAGCAGGGGACTAGCGGGAGGGGGGGAGACCCAGTACTTC | NA | TRBV27 | TRBD2 | TRBJ2-5 | 15
CASSEQGANIQYF | TGTGCCAGCAGTGAGCAGGGGGCGAACATTCAGTACTTC | NA | TRBV6-1 | TRBD1 | TRBJ2-4 | 13
CASSKNSGETQYF | TGTGCCAGTAGTAAAAATAGTGGTGAGACCCAGTACTTC | NA | TRBV19 | NA | TRBJ2-5 | 13
CASSPLPRGEETQYF | TGTGCCAGCAGTCCCCTCCCAAGGGGGGAAGAGACCCAGTACTTC | NA | TRBV6-5 | NA | TRBJ2-5 | 15
CASSQAVRTFTGELFF | TGCGCCAGCAGCCAAGCGGTCCGAACGTTCACCGGGGAGCTGTTTTTT | NA | TRBV4-3 | NA | TRBJ2-2 | 16
CSAKTRPSQYF | TGCAGTGCTAAAACAAGGCCTTCCCAGTACTTC | NA | TRBV20-1 | NA | TRBJ2-5 | 11
CASSFTEGGEQFF | TGTGCCAGCAGTTTCACGGAGGGGGGTGAGCAGTTCTTC | NA | TRBV27 | NA | TRBJ2-1 | 13
CASSPFGTSATGELFF | TGTGCCAGCAGCCCCTTCGGGACTAGCGCCACCGGGGAGCTGTTTTTT | NA | TRBV7-9 | TRBD2 | TRBJ2-2 | 16
CASSLRVRVQPQHF | TGTGCCAGCAGTTTAAGGGTGCGAGTCCAGCCCCAGCATTTT | NA | TRBV28 | NA | TRBJ1-5 | 14
CASSTTSGSSYNEQFF | TGCGCCAGCAGCACGACTAGCGGGAGCTCCTACAATGAGCAGTTCTTC | NA | TRBV5-1 | TRBD2 | TRBJ2-1 | 16
CASSVTSDHEQFF | TGTGCCAGCAGTGTTACTAGCGATCATGAGCAGTTCTTC | NA | TRBV9 | TRBD2 | TRBJ2-1 | 13
CASSQAPTEADTQYF | TGCGCCAGCAGCCAAGCTCCGACGGAGGCAGATACGCAGTATTTT | NA | TRBV4-1 | NA | TRBJ2-3 | 15
CASSLDPDGYTF | TGTGCCAGCAGCTTAGACCCGGATGGCTACACCTTC | NA | TRBV7-2 | NA | TRBJ1-2 | 12
CASRPSGSATDTQYF | TGTGCCAGTAGACCTAGCGGGAGTGCCACAGATACGCAGTATTTT | NA | TRBV19 | TRBD2 | TRBJ2-3 | 15
CASSQIGGLAGEGELFF | TGTGCCAGCAGCCAGATAGGGGGACTAGCAGGAGAAGGGGAGCTGTTTTTT | NA | TRBV5-6 | TRBD2 | TRBJ2-2 | 17
CASSQVPGEHYGYTF | TGTGCCAGCAGCCAAGTCCCCGGGGAGCACTATGGCTACACCTTC | NA | TRBV4-2 | NA | TRBJ1-2 | 15
CASSAPGLEIDTQYF | TGTGCCAGCAGTGCCCCGGGACTGGAAATAGATACGCAGTATTTT | NA | TRBV28 | NA | TRBJ2-3 | 15
CASSDLGAPNEKLFF | TGTGCCAGCAGCGACCTGGGGGCTCCTAATGAAAAACTGTTTTTT | NA | TRBV7-2 | NA | TRBJ1-4 | 15
CASSEPTGAGTGELFF | TGTGCCAGCAGTGAACCAACGGGGGCCGGGACCGGGGAGCTGTTTTTT | NA | TRBV25-1 | NA | TRBJ2-2 | 16
CASSLVGHNEQFF | TGTGCCAGCAGCTTGGTCGGACACAATGAGCAGTTCTTC | NA | TRBV5-6 | NA | TRBJ2-1 | 13
CASSQDFGTGGVEKLFF | TGTGCCAGCAGCCAAGATTTCGGGACAGGGGGGGTCGAAAAACTGTTTTTT | NA | TRBV4-2 | TRBD1 | TRBJ1-4 | 17
CASSSGPSGGLYNEQFF | TGTGCCAGCAGCAGCGGACCGAGCGGGGGGCTTTACAATGAGCAGTTCTTC | few | TRBV21-1 | NA | TRBJ2-1 | 17
CASSFAGTTNTGELFF | TGTGCCAGCAGCTTCGCCGGGACAACTAACACCGGGGAGCTGTTTTTT | NA | TRBV11-2 | NA | TRBJ2-2 | 16
CASSLPPAATDTQYF | TGTGCCAGCAGCTTACCTCCAGCGGCCACAGATACGCAGTATTTT | once | TRBV7-3 | NA | TRBJ2-3 | 15
CASSLTSGDTIYF | TGTGCCAGCAGCTTAACCAGCGGGGACACCATATATTTT | NA | TRBV7-2 | NA | TRBJ1-3 | 13
CASSKSGNTEAFF | TGTGCCAGCAGCAAAAGTGGGAACACTGAAGCTTTCTTT | once | TRBV7-9 | NA | TRBJ1-1 | 13
CASRLAENTDTQYF | TGTGCCAGCAGGCTAGCGGAGAACACAGATACGCAGTATTTT | NA | TRBV2 | TRBD2 | TRBJ2-3 | 14
CASSLKGGWGEAFF | TGTGCCAGCAGCTTAAAAGGGGGTTGGGGTGAAGCTTTCTTT | NA | TRBV7-3 | NA | TRBJ1-1 | 14
CASSQKQGHEQFF | TGTGCCAGCAGCCAGAAACAGGGCCATGAGCAGTTCTTC | NA | TRBV11-3 | NA | TRBJ2-1 | 13